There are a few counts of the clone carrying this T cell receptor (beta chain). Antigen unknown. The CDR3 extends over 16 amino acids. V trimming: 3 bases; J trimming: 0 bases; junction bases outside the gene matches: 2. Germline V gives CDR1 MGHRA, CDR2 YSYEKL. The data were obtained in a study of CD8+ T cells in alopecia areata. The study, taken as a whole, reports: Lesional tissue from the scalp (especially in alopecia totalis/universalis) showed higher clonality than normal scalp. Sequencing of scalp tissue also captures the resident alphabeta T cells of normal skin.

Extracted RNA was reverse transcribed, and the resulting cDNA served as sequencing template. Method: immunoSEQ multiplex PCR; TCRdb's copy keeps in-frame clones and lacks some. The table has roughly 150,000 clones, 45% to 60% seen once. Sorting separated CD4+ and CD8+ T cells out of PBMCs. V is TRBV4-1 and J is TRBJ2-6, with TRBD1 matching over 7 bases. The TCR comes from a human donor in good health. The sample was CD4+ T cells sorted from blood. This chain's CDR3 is CASSQTGFSGANVLTF. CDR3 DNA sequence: TGCGCCAGCAGCCAGACAGGGTTCTCTGGGGCCAACGTCCTGACTTTC.